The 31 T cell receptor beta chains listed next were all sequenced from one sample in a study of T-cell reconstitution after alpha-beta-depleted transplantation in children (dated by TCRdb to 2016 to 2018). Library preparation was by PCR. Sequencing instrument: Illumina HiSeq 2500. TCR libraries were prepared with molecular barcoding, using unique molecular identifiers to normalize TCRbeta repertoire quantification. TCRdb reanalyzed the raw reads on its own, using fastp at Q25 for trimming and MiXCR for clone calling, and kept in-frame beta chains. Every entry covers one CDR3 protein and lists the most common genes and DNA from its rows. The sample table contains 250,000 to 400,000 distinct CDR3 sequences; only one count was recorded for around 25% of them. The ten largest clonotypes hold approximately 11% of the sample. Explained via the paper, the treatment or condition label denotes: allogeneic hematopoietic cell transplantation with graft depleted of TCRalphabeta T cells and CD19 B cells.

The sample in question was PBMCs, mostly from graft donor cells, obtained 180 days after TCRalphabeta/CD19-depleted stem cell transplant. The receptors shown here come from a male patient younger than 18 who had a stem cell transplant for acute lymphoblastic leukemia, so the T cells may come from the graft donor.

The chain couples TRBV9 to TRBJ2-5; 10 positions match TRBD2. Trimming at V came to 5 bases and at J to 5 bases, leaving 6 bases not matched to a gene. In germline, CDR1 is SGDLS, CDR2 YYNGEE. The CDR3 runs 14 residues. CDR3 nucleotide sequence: TGTGCCAGCAGTGCGAAGCGGGAGGGGGAGACCCAGTACTTC. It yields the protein CASSAKREGETQYF.

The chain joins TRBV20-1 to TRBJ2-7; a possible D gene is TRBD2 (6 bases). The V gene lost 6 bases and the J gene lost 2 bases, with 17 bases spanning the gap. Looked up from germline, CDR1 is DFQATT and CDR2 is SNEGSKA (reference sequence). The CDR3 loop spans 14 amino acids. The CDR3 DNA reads TGCAGTGCCGGATATGGGGGGACCGCCTACGAGCAGTACTTC. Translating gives CSAGYGGTAYEQYF.

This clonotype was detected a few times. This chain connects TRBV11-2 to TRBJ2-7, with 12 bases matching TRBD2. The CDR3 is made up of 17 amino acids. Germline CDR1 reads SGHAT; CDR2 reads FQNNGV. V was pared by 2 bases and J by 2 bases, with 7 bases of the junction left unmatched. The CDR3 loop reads CASSLRTSGISPYEQYF. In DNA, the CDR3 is TGTGCCAGCAGCTTAAGGACTAGCGGGATATCCCCCTACGAGCAGTACTTC.

In DNA form, the CDR3 reads TGTGCCAGCAGCGTAGGGGATTTCCCCCAGCAGTTCTTC. Its protein product is CASSVGDFPQQFF. The chain uses TRBV9 and TRBJ2-1; D unresolved. The V gene's germline CDR1 is SGDLS and CDR2 YYNGEE. V gave up 0 bases and J gave up 11 bases, with 12 bases separating them. The CDR3 runs to 13 residues.

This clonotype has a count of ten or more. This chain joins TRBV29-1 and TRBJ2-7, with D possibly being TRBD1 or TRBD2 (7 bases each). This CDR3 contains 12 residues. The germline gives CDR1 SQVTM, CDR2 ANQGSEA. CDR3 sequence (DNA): TGCGCCACTACAGGGGAGGGGTACGAGCAGTACTTC. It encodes CATTGEGYEQYF.

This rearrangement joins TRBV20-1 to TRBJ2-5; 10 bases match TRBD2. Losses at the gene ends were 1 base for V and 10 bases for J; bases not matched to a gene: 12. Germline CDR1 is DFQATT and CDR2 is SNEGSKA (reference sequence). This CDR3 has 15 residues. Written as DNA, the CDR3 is TGCAGTGCTAGAGCACCCTTTAGCGGGAGGTCAGGCCAGTACTTC. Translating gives CSARAPFSGRSGQYF.

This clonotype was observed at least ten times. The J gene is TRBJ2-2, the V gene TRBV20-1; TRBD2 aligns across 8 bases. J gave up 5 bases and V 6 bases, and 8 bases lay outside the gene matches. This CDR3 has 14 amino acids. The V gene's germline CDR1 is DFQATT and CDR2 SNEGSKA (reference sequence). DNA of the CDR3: TGCAGTGCACCGGGACTAGTAACTACCGGGGAGCTGTTTTTT. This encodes CSAPGLVTTGELFF.

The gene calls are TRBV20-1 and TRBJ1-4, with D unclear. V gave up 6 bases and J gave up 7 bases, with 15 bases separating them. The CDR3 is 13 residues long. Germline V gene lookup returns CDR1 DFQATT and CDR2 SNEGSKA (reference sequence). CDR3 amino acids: CSALRFGSEKLFF. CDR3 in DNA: TGCAGTGCCCTGAGGTTTGGGAGTGAAAAACTGTTTTTT.

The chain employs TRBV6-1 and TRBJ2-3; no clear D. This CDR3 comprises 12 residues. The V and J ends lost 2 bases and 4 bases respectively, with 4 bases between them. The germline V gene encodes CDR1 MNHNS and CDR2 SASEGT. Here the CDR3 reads CASSETPDTQYF. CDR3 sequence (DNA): TGTGCCAGCAGTGAAACCCCAGATACGCAGTATTTT.

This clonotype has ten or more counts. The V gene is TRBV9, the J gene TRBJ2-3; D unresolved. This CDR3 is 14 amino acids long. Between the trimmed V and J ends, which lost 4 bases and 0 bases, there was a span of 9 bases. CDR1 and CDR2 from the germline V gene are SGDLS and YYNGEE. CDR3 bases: TGTGCCAGCAGCACAAGACCGAGCACAGATACGCAGTATTTT. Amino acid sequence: CASSTRPSTDTQYF.

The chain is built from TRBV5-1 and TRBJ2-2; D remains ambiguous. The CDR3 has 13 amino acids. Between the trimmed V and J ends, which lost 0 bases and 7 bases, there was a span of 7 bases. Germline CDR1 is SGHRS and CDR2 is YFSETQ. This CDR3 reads CASSLGDYGELFF. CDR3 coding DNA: TGCGCCAGCAGCTTGGGAGATTACGGGGAGCTGTTTTTT. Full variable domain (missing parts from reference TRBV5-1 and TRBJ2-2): KAGVTQTPRYLIKTRGQQVTLSCSPISGHRSVSWYQQTPGQGLQFLFEYFSETQRNKGNFPGRFSGRQFSNSRSEMNVSTLELGDSALYLCASSLGDYGELFFGEGSRLTVL.

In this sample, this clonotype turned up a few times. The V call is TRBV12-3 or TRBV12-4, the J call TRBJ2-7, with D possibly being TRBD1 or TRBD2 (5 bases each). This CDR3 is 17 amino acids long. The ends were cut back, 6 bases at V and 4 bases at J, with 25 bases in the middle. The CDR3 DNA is TGTGCCAGCAGCATCAAAGCGGCCAGGGCAGGGTTTTACGAGCAGTACTTC. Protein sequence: CASSIKAARAGFYEQYF.

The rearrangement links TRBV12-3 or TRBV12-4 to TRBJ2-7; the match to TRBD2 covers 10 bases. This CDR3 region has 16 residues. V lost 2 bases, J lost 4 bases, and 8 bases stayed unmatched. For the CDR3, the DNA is TGTGCCAGCAGTTTAACGACGGGACTAGCGTATTACGAGCAGTACTTC. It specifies CASSLTTGLAYYEQYF.

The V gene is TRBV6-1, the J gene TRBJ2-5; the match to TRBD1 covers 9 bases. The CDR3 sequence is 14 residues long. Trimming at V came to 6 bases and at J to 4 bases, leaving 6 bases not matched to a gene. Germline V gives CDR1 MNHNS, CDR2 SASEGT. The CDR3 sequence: CASRGYRGPETQYF. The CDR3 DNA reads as TGTGCCAGCAGGGGATACAGGGGGCCAGAGACCCAGTACTTC.

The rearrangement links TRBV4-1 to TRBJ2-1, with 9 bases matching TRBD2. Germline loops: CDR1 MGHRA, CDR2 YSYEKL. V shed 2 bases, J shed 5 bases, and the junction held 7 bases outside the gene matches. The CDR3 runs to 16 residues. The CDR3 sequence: CASSQSGRPSHNEQFF. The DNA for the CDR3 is TGCGCCAGCAGCCAAAGCGGGAGGCCTTCCCACAATGAGCAGTTCTTC.

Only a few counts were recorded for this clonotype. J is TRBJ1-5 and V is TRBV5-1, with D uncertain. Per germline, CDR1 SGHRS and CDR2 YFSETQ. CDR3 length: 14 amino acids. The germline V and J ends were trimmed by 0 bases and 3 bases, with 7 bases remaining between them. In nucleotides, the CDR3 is TGCGCCAGCAGCTTGGCAGGAGTCAATCAGCCCCAGCATTTT. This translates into CASSLAGVNQPQHF.

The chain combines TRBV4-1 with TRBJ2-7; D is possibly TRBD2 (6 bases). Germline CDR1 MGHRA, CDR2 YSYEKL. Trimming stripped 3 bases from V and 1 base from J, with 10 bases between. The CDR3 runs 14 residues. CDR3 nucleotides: TGCGCCAGCAGCCATCCGGGGGAGTCCTACGAGCAGTACTTC. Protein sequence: CASSHPGESYEQYF.

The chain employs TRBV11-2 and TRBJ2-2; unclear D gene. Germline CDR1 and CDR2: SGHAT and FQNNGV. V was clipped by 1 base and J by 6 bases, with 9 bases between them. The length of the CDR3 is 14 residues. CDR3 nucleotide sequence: TGTGCCAGCAGCTTAGTTGGCCCCGCCGGGGAGCTGTTTTTT. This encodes CASSLVGPAGELFF.

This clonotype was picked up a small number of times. CDR3 amino acids: CASSVSRGLQETQYF. As DNA, the CDR3 is TGTGCCAGCAGCGTCTCAAGGGGACTCCAAGAGACCCAGTACTTC. V usage is TRBV9 and J usage is TRBJ2-5, with a possible D match to TRBD2 (6 bases). CDR3 length: 15 amino acids. From germline, CDR1 is SGDLS and CDR2 YYNGEE. Between the trimmed V and J ends, which lost 2 bases and 1 base, there was a span of 12 bases.

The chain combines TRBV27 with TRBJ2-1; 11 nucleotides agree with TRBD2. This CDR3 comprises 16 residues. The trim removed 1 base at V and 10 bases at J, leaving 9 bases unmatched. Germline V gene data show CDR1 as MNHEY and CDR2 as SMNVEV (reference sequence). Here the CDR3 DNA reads TGTGCCAGCAGTTTATTAGGTAGCGGGAGGGCCAGGGAGCAGTTCTTC. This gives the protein CASSLLGSGRAREQFF.

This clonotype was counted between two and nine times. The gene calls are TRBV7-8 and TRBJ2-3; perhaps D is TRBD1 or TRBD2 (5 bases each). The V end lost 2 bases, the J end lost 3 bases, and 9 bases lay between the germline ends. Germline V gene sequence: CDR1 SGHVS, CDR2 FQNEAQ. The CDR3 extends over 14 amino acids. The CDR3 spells CASSLWGLTDTQYF. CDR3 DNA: TGTGCCAGCAGCTTATGGGGGTTGACAGATACGCAGTATTTT.

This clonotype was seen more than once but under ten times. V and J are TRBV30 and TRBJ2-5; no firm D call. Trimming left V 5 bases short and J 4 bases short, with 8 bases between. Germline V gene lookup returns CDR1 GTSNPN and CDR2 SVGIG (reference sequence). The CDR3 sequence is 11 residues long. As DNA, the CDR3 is TGTGCCTGGCTAGTATCAGAGACCCAGTACTTC. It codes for CAWLVSETQYF. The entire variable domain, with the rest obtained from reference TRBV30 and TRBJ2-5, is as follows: SQTIHQWPATLVQPVGSPLSLECTVEGTSNPNLYWYRQAAGRGLQLLFYSVGIGQISSEVPQNLSASRPQDRQFILSSKKLLLSDSGFYLCAWLVSETQYFGPGTRLLVL.

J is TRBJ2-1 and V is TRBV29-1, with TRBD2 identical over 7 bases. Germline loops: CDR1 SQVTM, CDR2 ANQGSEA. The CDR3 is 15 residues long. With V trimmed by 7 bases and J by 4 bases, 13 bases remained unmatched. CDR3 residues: CSGGEGSRSYNEQFF. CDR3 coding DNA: TGCAGCGGGGGGGAGGGTTCAAGATCTTACAATGAGCAGTTCTTC.

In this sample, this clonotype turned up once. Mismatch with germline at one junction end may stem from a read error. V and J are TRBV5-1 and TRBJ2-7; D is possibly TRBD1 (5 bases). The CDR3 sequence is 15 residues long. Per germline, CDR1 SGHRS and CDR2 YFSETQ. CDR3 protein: CASSFGAVYSYEPYF. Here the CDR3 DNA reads TGCGCCAGCAGCTTTGGGGCAGTATACTCCTACGAGCCGTACTTC. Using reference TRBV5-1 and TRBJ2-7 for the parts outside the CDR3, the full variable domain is KAGVTQTPRYLIKTRGQQVTLSCSPISGHRSVSWYQQTPGQGLQFLFEYFSETQRNKGNFPGRFSGRQFSNSRSEMNVSTLELGDSALYLCASSFGAVYSYEPYFGPGTRLTVT.

CDR3 sequence: CASSPGTEGYTF. CDR3 in DNA: TGCGCCAGCAGCCCCGGGACAGAAGGCTACACCTTC. The V and J genes are TRBV10-1 and TRBJ1-2; 7 nucleotides line up with TRBD1. Germline assignment: CDR1 WNHNN and CDR2 SYGVQD (reference sequence). The CDR3 covers 12 residues. Trimming at V came to 6 bases and at J to 8 bases, leaving 6 bases not matched to a gene.

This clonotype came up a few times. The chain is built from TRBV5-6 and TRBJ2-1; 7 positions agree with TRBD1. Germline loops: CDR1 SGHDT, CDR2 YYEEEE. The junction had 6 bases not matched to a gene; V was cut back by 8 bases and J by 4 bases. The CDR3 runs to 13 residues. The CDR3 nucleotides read TGTGCCAGTAAGGGACAGTTTTACAATGAGCAGTTCTTC. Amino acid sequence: CASKGQFYNEQFF.

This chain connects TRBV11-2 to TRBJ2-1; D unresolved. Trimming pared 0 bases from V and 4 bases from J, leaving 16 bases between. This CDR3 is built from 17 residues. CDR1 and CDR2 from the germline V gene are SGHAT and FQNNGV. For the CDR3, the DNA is TGTGCCAGCAGCTTAGATCTTAGGACCACCAATTACAATGAGCAGTTCTTC. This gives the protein CASSLDLRTTNYNEQFF.

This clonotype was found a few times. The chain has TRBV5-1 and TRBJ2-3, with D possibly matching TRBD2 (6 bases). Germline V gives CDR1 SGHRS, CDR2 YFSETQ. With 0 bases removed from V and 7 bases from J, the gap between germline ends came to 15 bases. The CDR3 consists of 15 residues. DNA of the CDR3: TGCGCCAGCAGCTTGGGGGAGGTGACCCCCCATACGCAGTATTTT. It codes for CASSLGEVTPHTQYF.

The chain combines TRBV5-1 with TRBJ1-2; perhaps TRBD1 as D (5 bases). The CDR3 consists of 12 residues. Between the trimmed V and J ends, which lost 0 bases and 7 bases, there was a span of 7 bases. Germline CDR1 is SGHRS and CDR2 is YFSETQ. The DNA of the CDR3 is TGCGCCAGCAGCTTGGGCAGGGTTGGCTACACCTTC. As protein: CASSLGRVGYTF.

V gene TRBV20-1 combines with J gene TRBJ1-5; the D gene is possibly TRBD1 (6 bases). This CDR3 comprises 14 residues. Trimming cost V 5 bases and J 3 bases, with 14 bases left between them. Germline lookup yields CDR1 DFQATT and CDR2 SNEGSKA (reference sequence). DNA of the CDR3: TGCAGTGCTCCCAAGCGACAGGTCAATCAGCCCCAGCATTTT. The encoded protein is CSAPKRQVNQPQHF.

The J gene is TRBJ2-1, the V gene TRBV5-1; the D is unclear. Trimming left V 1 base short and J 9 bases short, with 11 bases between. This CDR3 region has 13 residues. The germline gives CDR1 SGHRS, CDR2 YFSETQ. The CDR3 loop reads CASSLITIPEQFF. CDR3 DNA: TGCGCCAGCAGCTTGATCACGATCCCTGAGCAGTTCTTC.